Following are 29 T cell receptor beta chains from one sample sequenced in a study of blood T cell repertoires in COVID-19. Generated by immunoSEQ multiplex PCR, the TCRdb table keeps only in-frame clones and is missing some. The table includes approximately 380,000 clones, roughly 85% detected once. The sample taken for sequencing was peripheral blood. The receptors derive from a woman aged 18 to 35 with acute or convalescent COVID-19.

This clone appeared a single time. The chain carries TRBV19 and TRBJ2-7; the match to TRBD1 covers 10 bases. The V gene end was trimmed by 6 bases and the J gene end by 3 bases; junction bases not matched to a gene: 5. CDR1 is LNHDA, CDR2 SQIVND, per germline (reference sequence). This CDR3 spans 14 amino acids. CDR3 nucleotide sequence: TGTGCCAGTAGCCCGACAGGGGGCGGCTACGAGCAGTACTTC. It is translated as CASSPTGGGYEQYF.

This chain uses TRBV20-1 with TRBJ1-2; no firm D call. The CDR3 covers 14 residues. V dropped 3 bases and J dropped 4 bases, with 15 bases sitting between them. Looked up from germline, CDR1 is DFQATT and CDR2 is SNEGSKA (reference sequence). The CDR3 is CSASRQAMIYGYTF. For the CDR3, the DNA is TGCAGTGCTAGTCGGCAGGCGATGATCTATGGCTACACCTTC.

This sequence joins TRBV3-1 (or the pseudogene TRBV3-2) and TRBJ2-7, with 12 bases that match TRBD2. CDR1 LGHDT and CDR2 YNNKEL come from the germline V gene (reference sequence). The CDR3 consists of 16 residues. V shed 4 bases, J shed 4 bases, and the junction held 8 bases outside the gene matches. The CDR3 is CASSPLLAGGPYEQYF. The DNA of the CDR3 is TGTGCCAGCAGCCCACTCCTAGCGGGAGGGCCGTACGAGCAGTACTTC.

V gene TRBV5-4 combines with J gene TRBJ2-5; D may be TRBD2 (6 bases). Germline CDR1 SGHNT, CDR2 YYREEE (reference sequence). There are 14 residues in the CDR3. Trimming cost V 0 bases and J 3 bases, with 9 bases left between them. Here the CDR3 reads CASSLAGVKETQYF. As DNA, the CDR3 is TGTGCCAGCAGCTTGGCGGGGGTCAAAGAGACCCAGTACTTC.

V is TRBV6-5 and J is TRBJ2-7; TRBD1 matches 9 bases. The CDR3 is 15 amino acids. With 6 bases clipped from V and 2 bases from J, the junction kept 8 bases outside the gene matches. Per the germline V gene, CDR1 is MNHEY and CDR2 is SVGAGI. The CDR3 loop is CASRTPGQGPYEQYF. In DNA, the CDR3 is TGTGCCAGCAGGACTCCGGGACAGGGTCCCTACGAGCAGTACTTC.

The chain carries TRBV10-1 and TRBJ2-2; TRBD2 might be the D (6 bases). CDR1 and CDR2 (germline): WNHNN, SYGVQD (reference sequence). CDR3 length equals 15 residues. V was trimmed by 3 bases and J by 2 bases, leaving 10 bases between them. CDR3 loop: CASSERRGNTGELFF. CDR3 sequence (DNA): TGCGCCAGCAGTGAAAGGAGGGGAAACACCGGGGAGCTGTTTTTT.

The V and J genes are TRBV27 and TRBJ2-1; 7 nucleotides align to TRBD2. The CDR3 is 14 residues long. From germline, CDR1 is MNHEY and CDR2 SMNVEV (reference sequence). With V trimmed by 3 bases and J by 9 bases, 8 bases remained unmatched. Here the CDR3 DNA reads TGTGCCAGCAGTTTTGGAGCGGGAAATGGTGAGCAGTTCTTC. Translating it yields CASSFGAGNGEQFF.

The chain carries TRBV6-5 and TRBJ1-3; no clear D. Germline V CDR1 and CDR2: MNHEY, SVGAGI. V lost 6 bases and J lost 2, with 14 bases in between. This CDR3 comprises 15 residues. The CDR3 nucleotides are TGTGCCAGCAGCAACCGAGGGAGGACTGGAAACACCATATATTTT. It specifies CASSNRGRTGNTIYF.

The chain joins TRBV6-2 or TRBV6-3 to TRBJ1-1; 7 bases align to TRBD1. The CDR3 contains 16 residues. The ends lost 0 bases at V and 7 bases at J; junction bases unmatched: 11. The V gene's germline CDR1 is MNHEY and CDR2 SVGEGT. The CDR3 reads CASSYSNNRGEVEAFF. CDR3 nucleotides: TGTGCCAGCAGTTACTCAAACAACAGGGGCGAAGTTGAAGCTTTCTTT.

In this sample, this clone turned up once. This CDR3 is CASSPGDGSSYEQYF. Written as DNA, the CDR3 is TGTGCCAGCAGCCCTGGGGACGGGAGCTCCTACGAGCAGTACTTC. The chain joins TRBV28 to TRBJ2-7; possibly TRBD2 for D (6 bases). The length of the CDR3 is 15 residues. Trimming took 6 bases from V and 0 from J, leaving 15 bases between them. Germline values: CDR1 MDHEN, CDR2 SYDVKM.

This chain links TRBV29-1 with TRBJ2-3; 10 bases map to TRBD1. CDR3 size: 15 residues. Trimming removed 6 bases from V and 4 bases from J; junction bases left unmatched: 10. The germline V gene has CDR1 SQVTM and CDR2 ANQGSEA. The CDR3 DNA reads TGCAGCGTCACCCGGGACAGGGGTAGACCAGATACGCAGTATTTT. Its protein product is CSVTRDRGRPDTQYF.

The genes are TRBV12-3 or TRBV12-4 and TRBJ1-5, with TRBD1 matching over 9 bases. The CDR3 loop spans 13 amino acids. The junction had 5 bases not matched to a gene; V was cut back by 8 bases and J by 6 bases. CDR3 amino acids: CASSQGASQPQHF. In DNA, the CDR3 is TGTGCCAGCTCACAGGGGGCAAGTCAGCCCCAGCATTTT.

This rearrangement joins TRBV18 to TRBJ2-1; TRBD2 matches at 9 bases. Germline CDR1 is KGHSH and CDR2 is LQKENI. There are 14 residues in the CDR3. The trim removed 4 bases at V and 8 bases at J, leaving 6 bases unmatched. CDR3 region: CASSLGLALDEQFF. The DNA of the CDR3 is TGTGCCAGCTCACTGGGACTAGCTCTCGATGAGCAGTTCTTC.

The chain combines TRBV5-1 with TRBJ1-6; the match to TRBD1 covers 7 bases. Germline trimming cut 2 bases from V and 3 bases from J; bases unmatched to any gene: 8. Germline CDR1 and CDR2: SGHRS and YFSETQ. This CDR3 comprises 17 residues. This chain's CDR3 is CASSFTTGPNYNSPLHF. CDR3 sequence (DNA): TGCGCCAGCAGCTTCACGACAGGGCCCAACTATAATTCACCCCTCCACTTT.

The rearrangement joins TRBV24-1 to TRBJ2-1; possible D gene TRBD1, 7 bases. Germline loops: CDR1 KGHDR, CDR2 SFDVKD. V lost 2 bases and J lost 9, with 16 bases in between. The CDR3 extends over 15 amino acids. DNA of the CDR3: TGTGCCACCAGTGATTCGACAGGGCCCGGGGGTGAGCAGTTCTTC. Its protein is CATSDSTGPGGEQFF.

The chain uses TRBV2 and TRBJ1-2; the D gene is possibly TRBD1 (5 bases). The CDR3 has 13 residues. The V and J ends lost 5 bases and 2 bases respectively, with 9 bases between them. Germline lookup yields CDR1 SNHLY and CDR2 FYNNEI. The DNA of the CDR3 is TGTGCCAGCAGTCTGGCAGGGAACTATGGCTACACCTTC. Translating gives CASSLAGNYGYTF.

The V and J genes are TRBV10-1 and TRBJ1-1; maybe TRBD1 (5 bases). The CDR3 length is 12 residues. V gave up 2 bases and J gave up 7 bases, with 8 bases separating them. The germline CDR1 and CDR2 sequences are WNHNN and SYGVQD (reference sequence). CDR3 nucleotides: TGCGCCAGCAGTGAGGTTCAGGGTGAAGCTTTCTTT. As protein: CASSEVQGEAFF.

The chain joins TRBV10-3 to TRBJ2-5; 8 bases line up with TRBD1. Trimming took 6 bases from V and 3 from J; bases not matched to a gene: 3. The length of the CDR3 is 13 residues. Per germline, CDR1 ENHRY and CDR2 SYGVKD. This chain's CDR3 is CAISETGEETQYF. DNA for the CDR3: TGTGCCATCAGCGAGACAGGGGAAGAGACCCAGTACTTC.

The chain couples TRBV4-1 to TRBJ1-1; TRBD1 is a possible D gene (5 bases). Germline V gene lookup returns CDR1 MGHRA and CDR2 YSYEKL. Trimming took 7 bases from V and 10 from J, leaving 19 bases between them. This CDR3 is 13 amino acids long. CDR3 nucleotides: TGCGCCAGCACCCCGGTTGGGGGGGGTGCAGCTTTCTTT. Its translation: CASTPVGGGAAFF.

The chain has TRBV5-4 and TRBJ2-1; 10 nucleotides align to TRBD2. Germline assignment: CDR1 SGHNT and CDR2 YYREEE (reference sequence). Trimming removed 3 bases from V and 14 bases from J; junction bases left unmatched: 17. This CDR3 region has 16 residues. CDR3 bases: TGTGCCAGCAGCTCTCCGGGACTAGCGCGAGTCGGGCCCGAGTTCTTC. Its translation: CASSSPGLARVGPEFF.

The chain joins TRBV2 to TRBJ2-1; the match to TRBD2 covers 7 bases. CDR1 and CDR2 from the germline V gene are SNHLY and FYNNEI. The CDR3 has 14 residues. Germline trimming cut 3 bases from V and 8 bases from J; bases unmatched to any gene: 7. CDR3 coding DNA: TGTGCCAGCAGTGAGGGGGGGGTCAAGGATGAGCAGTTCTTC. This translates into CASSEGGVKDEQFF.

For the CDR3, the DNA is TGTGCCAGCAGCTTAGTGTCCTACACAGATACGCAGTATTTT. Amino acids: CASSLVSYTDTQYF. J is TRBJ2-3 and V is TRBV7-2; D unresolved. V was cut by 1 base and J by 2 bases, with 7 bases left in between. The CDR3 contains 14 residues. CDR1 and CDR2 (germline): SGHTA, FQGNSA. The full variable domain, in which reference TRBV7-2 and TRBJ2-3 provide the parts outside the CDR3, is GAGVSQSPSNKVTEKGKDVELRCDPISGHTALYWYRQSLGQGLEFLIYFQGNSAPDKSGLPSDRFSAERTGGSVSTLTIQRTQQEDSAVYLCASSLVSYTDTQYFGPGTRLTVL.

This clone was recorded a few times. V gene TRBV19 combines with J gene TRBJ2-3; 14 bases agree with TRBD2. V trimming: 7 bases; J trimming: 2 bases; junction bases outside the gene matches: 5. Germline assignment: CDR1 LNHDA and CDR2 SQIVND (reference sequence). CDR3 length: 16 amino acids. The CDR3 DNA follows: TGTGCCAGTATGCGGACTAGCGGGGGGTACACAGATACGCAGTATTTT. Translating it yields CASMRTSGGYTDTQYF.

The V call is TRBV28, the J call TRBJ2-7, with D possibly TRBD1 on 6 matching bases. Looked up from germline, CDR1 is MDHEN and CDR2 is SYDVKM. The length of the CDR3 is 12 residues. The V and J ends lost 5 bases and 2 bases respectively, with 7 bases between them. The DNA for the CDR3 is TGTGCCAGCAGTAAGGGGGCCTACGAGCAGTACTTC. Translated: CASSKGAYEQYF.

CDR3 DNA: TGTGCCAGCAGTTTGGCGGGAGAAGTCTACGAGCAGTACTTC. Its translation: CASSLAGEVYEQYF. The chain combines TRBV28 with TRBJ2-7; 7 bases match TRBD2. Trimming removed 3 bases from V and 3 bases from J; junction bases left unmatched: 5. The CDR3 covers 14 residues. CDR1 MDHEN and CDR2 SYDVKM come from the germline V gene.

The chain employs TRBV5-6 and TRBJ1-2, with no clear D. The CDR3 has 12 amino acids. V lost 4 bases and J 7 bases, leaving 11 bases between the germline ends. Germline CDR1 reads SGHDT; CDR2 reads YYEEEE. CDR3 sequence: CASSPGRGGYTF. For the CDR3, the DNA is TGTGCCAGCAGCCCTGGACGGGGTGGCTACACCTTC.

This clone was found a few times. This sequence joins TRBV12-3 or TRBV12-4 and TRBJ1-1, with D hard to call. Trimming shortened V by 7 bases and J by 1 base, and 10 bases separated the two germline ends. CDR3 length equals 13 residues. The CDR3 is CASTSFWNTEAFF. For the CDR3, the DNA is TGTGCCAGCACGAGTTTTTGGAACACTGAAGCTTTCTTT.

The CDR3 DNA reads as TGTGCCAGCAGCGCTAGGCTAGCGGGCGACACCGGGGAGCTGTTTTTT. It specifies CASSARLAGDTGELFF. This chain uses TRBV21-1 with TRBJ2-2; the table gives TRBD2 as D, unverified against the DNA. TRBV21-1 is assigned pseudogene status. The CDR3 length is 16 residues.

The chain uses TRBV6-2 or TRBV6-3 and TRBJ1-2; 7 bases fit TRBD1. Trimming removed 5 bases from V and 5 bases from J; junction bases left unmatched: 8. Germline CDR1 is MNHEY and CDR2 is SVGEGT. This CDR3 comprises 14 residues. CDR3 residues: CASSDPGQIYGYTF. The CDR3 DNA is TGTGCCAGCAGTGACCCGGGACAGATATATGGCTACACCTTC.